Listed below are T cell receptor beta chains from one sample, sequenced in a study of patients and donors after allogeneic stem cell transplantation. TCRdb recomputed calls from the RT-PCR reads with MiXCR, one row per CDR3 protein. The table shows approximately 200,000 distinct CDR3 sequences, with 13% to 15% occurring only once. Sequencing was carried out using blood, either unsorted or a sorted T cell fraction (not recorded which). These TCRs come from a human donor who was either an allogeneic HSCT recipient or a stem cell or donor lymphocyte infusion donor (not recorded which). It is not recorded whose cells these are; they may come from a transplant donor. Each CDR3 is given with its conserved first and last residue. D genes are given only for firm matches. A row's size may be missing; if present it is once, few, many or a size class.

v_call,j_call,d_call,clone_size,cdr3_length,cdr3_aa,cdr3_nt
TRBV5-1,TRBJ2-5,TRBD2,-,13,CASTSGGAETQYF,TGCGCCAGCACGAGCGGGGGGGCTGAGACCCAGTACTTC
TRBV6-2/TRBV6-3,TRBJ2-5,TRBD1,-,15,CASSSGQVLQETQYF,TGTGCCAGCAGCTCCGGACAGGTACTACAGGAGACCCAGTACTTC
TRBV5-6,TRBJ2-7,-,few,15,CASSFTADSPYEQYF,TGTGCCAGCAGCTTTACGGCGGACAGCCCCTACGAGCAGTACTTC
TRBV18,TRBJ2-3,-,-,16,CASSRRDLGWTDTQYF,TGTGCCAGCTCACGCCGGGATCTGGGATGGACAGATACGCAGTATTTT
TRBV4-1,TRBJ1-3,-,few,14,CASSQTDRRNTIYF,TGCGCCAGCAGCCAGACTGACAGGCGAAACACCATATATTTT
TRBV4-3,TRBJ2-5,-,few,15,CASSRGVRGGETQYF,TGCGCCAGCAGCCGGGGGGTGCGGGGAGGAGAGACCCAGTACTTC
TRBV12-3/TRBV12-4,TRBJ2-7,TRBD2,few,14,CASSVLRGVGEQYF,TGTGCCAGCAGTGTGTTGCGGGGGGTCGGCGAGCAGTACTTC
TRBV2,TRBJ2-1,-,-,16,CASRRDSGGRRHEQFF,TGTGCCAGCAGACGGGACAGTGGCGGGAGGCGGCATGAGCAGTTCTTC
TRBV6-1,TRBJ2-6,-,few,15,CASSEAQVGANVLTF,TGTGCCAGCAGTGAAGCGCAGGTTGGGGCCAACGTCCTGACTTTC
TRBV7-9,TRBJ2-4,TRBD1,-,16,CASSLGDRGAKNIQYF,TGTGCCAGCAGCTTAGGGGACAGGGGAGCCAAAAACATTCAGTACTTC
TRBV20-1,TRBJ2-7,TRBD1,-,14,CSAETGTGPNEQYF,TGCAGTGCTGAGACCGGGACAGGGCCCAACGAGCAGTACTTC
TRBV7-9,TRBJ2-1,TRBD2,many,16,CASSPSGTSGSVEQFF,TGTGCCAGCAGCCCGTCCGGGACTAGCGGGAGCGTTGAGCAGTTCTTC
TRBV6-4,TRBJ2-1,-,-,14,CASSEGTQGNEQFF,TGTGCCAGCAGTGAAGGAACACAGGGTAATGAGCAGTTCTTC
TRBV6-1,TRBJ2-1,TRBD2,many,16,CASSPLGGGVENEQFF,TGTGCCAGCAGCCCCCTTGGCGGGGGGGTCGAGAATGAGCAGTTCTTC
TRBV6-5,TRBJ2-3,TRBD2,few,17,CASSYRASGGIFDTQYF,TGTGCCAGCAGTTACCGGGCTAGCGGGGGTATTTTTGATACGCAGTATTTT
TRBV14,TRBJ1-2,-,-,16,CASSQVSPPGPSGYTF,TGTGCCAGCAGCCAAGTCTCCCCCCCGGGGCCCTCTGGCTACACCTTC
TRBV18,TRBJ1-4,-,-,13,CASSPQANEKLFF,TGTGCCAGCTCACCACAAGCTAATGAAAAACTGTTTTTT
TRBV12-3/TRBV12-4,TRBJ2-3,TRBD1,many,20,CASSLADRMGQGAADCTQYF,TGTGCCAGCAGTTTAGCGGATCGAATGGGACAGGGGGCCGCAGATTGTACGCAGTATTTT
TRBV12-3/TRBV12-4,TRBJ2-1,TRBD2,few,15,CASSLLAGGRGEQFF,TGTGCCAGCAGTTTGCTAGCGGGGGGCCGGGGTGAGCAGTTCTTC
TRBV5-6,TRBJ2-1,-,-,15,CASSRLGSSYNEQFF,TGTGCCAGCAGCCGACTGGGAAGCTCCTACAATGAGCAGTTCTTC
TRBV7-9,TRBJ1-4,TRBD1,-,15,CASSQSGTVNEKLFF,TGTGCCAGCAGCCAGTCCGGGACAGTTAATGAAAAACTGTTTTTT
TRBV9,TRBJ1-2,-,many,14,CASSVATGGLGYTF,TGTGCCAGCAGCGTAGCTACTGGGGGGCTCGGCTACACCTTC
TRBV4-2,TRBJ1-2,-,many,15,CASSRLEAGSYGYTF,TGTGCCAGCAGCCGCCTCGAGGCGGGGAGCTATGGCTACACCTTC